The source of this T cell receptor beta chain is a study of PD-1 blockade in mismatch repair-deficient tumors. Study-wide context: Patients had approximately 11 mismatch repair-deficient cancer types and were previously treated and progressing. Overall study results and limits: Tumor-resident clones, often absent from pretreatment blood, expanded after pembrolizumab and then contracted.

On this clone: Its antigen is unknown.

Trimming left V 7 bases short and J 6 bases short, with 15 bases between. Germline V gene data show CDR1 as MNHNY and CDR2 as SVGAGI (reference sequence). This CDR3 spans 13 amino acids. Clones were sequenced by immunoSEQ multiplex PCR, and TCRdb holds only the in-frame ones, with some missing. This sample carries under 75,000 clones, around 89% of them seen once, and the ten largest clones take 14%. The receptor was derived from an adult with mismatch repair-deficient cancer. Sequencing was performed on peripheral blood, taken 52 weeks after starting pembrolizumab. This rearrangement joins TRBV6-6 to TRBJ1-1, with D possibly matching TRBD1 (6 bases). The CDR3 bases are TGTGCCAGCATAGGGTGGGAGGGGGCTGAAGCTTTCTTT. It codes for CASIGWEGAEAFF.